One sample yielded the 22 T cell receptor beta chains listed below, sequenced in a study of PD-L1 blockade in urothelial cancer. The assay was immunoSEQ multiplex PCR, and TCRdb's table has in-frame clones only and misses some. The table has about 72,000 clones, 70% to 90% seen once. Time point noted: pretreatment peripheral blood. The sample consisted of PBMCs, taken around atezolizumab (anti-PD-L1) treatment. All receptors come from a man aged 55 to 69 with urothelial cancer.

The sample holds a few counts of this clone. CDR3 in amino acids: CASSQPGQASYEQYF. CDR3 bases: TGTGCCAGCAGCCAGCCGGGACAGGCCTCCTACGAGCAGTACTTC. The rearrangement joins TRBV4-2 to TRBJ2-7, with 8 bases lining up with TRBD1. J was trimmed by 0 bases and V by 3 bases; bases with no gene match: 4. The CDR3 spans 15 residues. CDR1 LGHNA and CDR2 YNFKEQ come from the germline V gene.

The J gene is TRBJ2-5, the V gene TRBV28; TRBD1 aligns across 8 bases. The length of the CDR3 is 14 residues. The J segment lost 4 bases and the V segment lost 6 bases, leaving 7 bases of the junction unmatched. Germline values: CDR1 MDHEN, CDR2 SYDVKM. CDR3 DNA: TGTGCCAGCAGGCCCCCAGGGGGCAGAGAGACCCAGTACTTC. Amino acids: CASRPPGGRETQYF.

The rearrangement links TRBV5-4 to TRBJ2-1, with 11 bases aligning to TRBD2. This CDR3 spans 17 amino acids. After removal of 4 bases from V and 6 bases from J, the junction contained 12 bases not matched to a gene. Germline V gene sequence: CDR1 SGHNT, CDR2 YYREEE (reference sequence). In DNA form, the CDR3 reads TGTGCCAGCAGCGCGAGGACTAGCGGGTCTTTGGGCAATGAGCAGTTCTTC. It is translated as CASSARTSGSLGNEQFF.

The rearrangement joins TRBV25-1 to TRBJ2-5; TRBD1 matches 7 bases. Germline CDR1 and CDR2: MGHDK and SYGVNS. The CDR3 is made up of 15 amino acids. The V and J ends lost 0 bases and 1 base, in that order; junction bases with no gene match: 2. CDR3 coding DNA: TGTGCCAGCAGTGAATATGAGGGGGCCCAAGAGACCCAGTACTTC. It yields the protein CASSEYEGAQETQYF.

This chain's CDR3 is CASSGGDRRNSPLHF. CDR3 nucleotides: TGTGCCAGTAGTGGGGGGGACAGGAGAAATTCACCCCTCCACTTT. The genes are TRBV19 and TRBJ1-6; 8 bases agree with TRBD1. Germline CDR1 LNHDA, CDR2 SQIVND (reference sequence). The CDR3 sequence is 15 residues long. J lost 7 bases, V lost 5 bases, and 7 bases had no gene match.

The chain employs TRBV5-1 and TRBJ2-1; 12 bases align to TRBD2. V shed 6 bases and J 2 bases; nucleotides not matched to a gene: 0. Germline V gives CDR1 SGHRS, CDR2 YFSETQ. The CDR3 is 14 amino acids. The CDR3 spells CASTSGGAYNEQFF. CDR3 coding DNA: TGCGCCAGCACTAGCGGGGGGGCCTACAATGAGCAGTTCTTC.

The gene calls are TRBV4-1 and TRBJ1-2; the match to TRBD1 covers 7 bases. Germline CDR1 is MGHRA and CDR2 is YSYEKL. V shed 1 base and J 6 bases; nucleotides not matched to a gene: 8. CDR3 length equals 15 residues. DNA for the CDR3: TGCGCCAGCAGCCAAGGGGACAGAAGGACTAATGGCTACACCTTC. Protein product: CASSQGDRRTNGYTF.

The chain has TRBV19 and TRBJ1-4, with 7 bases fitting TRBD1. The CDR3 consists of 12 residues. With 5 bases clipped from V and 8 bases from J, the junction kept 2 bases outside the gene matches. CDR1 is LNHDA and CDR2 is SQIVND in the germline V gene (reference sequence). The CDR3 sequence: CASSGRGEKLFF. The CDR3 DNA sequence: TGTGCCAGTAGTGGCAGGGGGGAAAAACTGTTTTTT. Drawing the rest from reference TRBV19 and TRBJ1-4, the complete variable domain is DGGITQSPKYLFRKEGQNVTLSCEQNLNHDAMYWYRQDPGQGLRLIYYSQIVNDFQKGDIAEGYSVSREKKESFPLTVTSAQKNPTAFYLCASSGRGEKLFFGSGTQLSVL.

This clone has more than one count but fewer than ten. V is TRBV10-2 and J is TRBJ1-5, with TRBD1 as a possible D gene (5 bases). The CDR3 contains 15 residues. Deletions cut 8 bases from V and 5 bases from J, with 19 bases between. Germline V lookup: CDR1 WSHSY, CDR2 SAAADI. The CDR3 bases are TGCGCCAGCGGCCGCGGGACCGCTAGAGATCAGCCCCAGCATTTT. Translation gives CASGRGTARDQPQHF.

This chain connects TRBV6-5 to TRBJ1-2; D may be TRBD1 (6 bases). The CDR3 length is 15 residues. Germline V gene data show CDR1 as MNHEY and CDR2 as SVGAGI. V was shortened by 3 bases and J by 3 bases, with 14 bases between the two germline ends. For the CDR3, the DNA is TGTGCCAGCAGTTATTCGTACAGGGACCACTATGGCTACACCTTC. Translated: CASSYSYRDHYGYTF.

The chain combines TRBV4-2 with TRBJ2-7; 7 bases line up with TRBD2. The CDR3 is made up of 16 amino acids. Trimming cost V 0 bases and J 3 bases; bases outside gene matches: 8. Germline V lookup: CDR1 LGHNA, CDR2 YNFKEQ. CDR3 in amino acids: CASSQDRGGAYYEQYF. The CDR3 DNA follows: TGTGCCAGCAGCCAAGATCGGGGAGGGGCCTACTACGAGCAGTACTTC.

V usage is TRBV10-3 and J usage is TRBJ2-3, with 12 bases matching TRBD2. The ends lost 3 bases at V and 1 base at J; junction bases unmatched: 8. CDR1 and CDR2 (germline): ENHRY, SYGVKD. CDR3 length equals 18 residues. The CDR3 region is CAISDPGLAGRGTDTQYF. In nucleotides, the CDR3 is TGTGCCATCAGTGATCCAGGACTAGCGGGGAGAGGCACAGATACGCAGTATTTT.

The gene calls are TRBV7-2 and TRBJ2-3; D not resolved. The germline V and J ends were trimmed by 4 bases and 3 bases, with 8 bases remaining between them. Germline loops: CDR1 SGHTA, CDR2 FQGNSA. CDR3 length equals 13 residues. The chain's CDR3 is CASSSRLTDTQYF. For the CDR3, the DNA is TGTGCCAGCAGCTCCCGACTTACAGATACGCAGTATTTT.

The J gene is TRBJ2-3, the V gene TRBV5-4, with 10 bases matching TRBD2. The CDR3 runs 15 residues. The J segment lost 7 bases and the V segment lost 3 bases, leaving 8 bases of the junction unmatched. Germline values: CDR1 SGHNT, CDR2 YYREEE (reference sequence). CDR3 in DNA: TGTGCCAGCAGCTCAGCGGGGGGGTCCACTTATACGCAGTATTTT. It codes for CASSSAGGSTYTQYF. The complete variable domain, with remaining parts taken from reference TRBV5-4 and TRBJ2-3, reads ETGVTQSPTHLIKTRGQQVTLRCSSQSGHNTVSWYQQALGQGPQFIFQYYREEENGRGNFPPRFSGLQFPNYSSELNVNALELDDSALYLCASSSAGGSTYTQYFGPGTRLTVL.

The gene calls are TRBV2 and TRBJ1-5; D is uncertain. Germline assignment: CDR1 SNHLY and CDR2 FYNNEI. V was pared by 8 bases and J by 5 bases, with 16 bases between. The CDR3 covers 14 residues. CDR3 in DNA: TGTGCCAGCTCCCACGGGAGGTCCGATCAGCCCCAGCATTTT. Its translation is CASSHGRSDQPQHF. Full variable domain (outside the CDR3, taken from reference TRBV2 and TRBJ1-5): EPEVTQTPSHQVTQMGQEVILRCVPISNHLYFYWYRQILGQKVEFLVSFYNNEISEKSEIFDDQFSVERPDGSNFTLKIRSTKLEDSAMYFCASSHGRSDQPQHFGDGTRLSIL.

CDR3: CASSLLPSTGYQETQYF. Written as DNA, the CDR3 is TGCGCCAGCAGCTTACTTCCTTCGACAGGGTATCAAGAGACCCAGTACTTC. The chain couples TRBV5-1 to TRBJ2-5, with 7 bases matching TRBD1. V was clipped by 2 bases and J by 2 bases; unmatched bases: 12. This CDR3 comprises 17 residues. CDR1 SGHRS and CDR2 YFSETQ come from the germline V gene.

This sequence joins TRBV2 and TRBJ2-1; weak D call: TRBD1 (5 bases). Trimming took off 3 bases at V and 3 bases at J, with 9 bases between the two ends. CDR1 and CDR2 (germline): SNHLY, FYNNEI. The CDR3 has 14 amino acids. The CDR3 reads CASSESRGYNEQFF. The CDR3 DNA reads TGTGCCAGCAGTGAGAGTAGGGGCTACAATGAGCAGTTCTTC.

V and J are TRBV11-2 and TRBJ2-1; a weak D match, TRBD1 (5 bases). Germline loops: CDR1 SGHAT, CDR2 FQNNGV. This CDR3 is 14 amino acids long. Trimming left V 0 bases short and J 7 bases short, with 10 bases between. CDR3 in DNA: TGTGCCAGCAGCTTAGATCGGGCAGGGAATGAGCAGTTCTTC. As protein: CASSLDRAGNEQFF.

The chain uses TRBV7-8 and TRBJ1-4; possible D gene TRBD1, 5 bases. Germline-derived CDR1 and CDR2 are SGHVS and FQNEAQ. Trimming took off 5 bases at V and 6 bases at J, with 10 bases between the two ends. The CDR3 totals 13 residues. CDR3: CASSRGTYEKLFF. The CDR3 DNA reads as TGTGCCAGCAGCCGCGGGACGTATGAAAAACTGTTTTTT. Variable domain in full (rest from reference TRBV7-8 and TRBJ1-4): GAGVSQSPRYKVAKRGQDVALRCDPISGHVSLFWYQQALGQGPEFLTYFQNEAQLDKSGLPSDRFFAERPEGSVSTLKIQRTQQEDSAVYLCASSRGTYEKLFFGSGTQLSVL.

This clone was detected only a few times. The rearrangement links TRBV5-5 to TRBJ1-6, with TRBD1 identical over 7 bases. Germline V gene data show CDR1 as SGHKS and CDR2 as YYEKEE (reference sequence). The CDR3 is 16 residues long. Unmatched junction bases numbered 7, after V lost 2 bases and J lost 5 bases. The CDR3 region is CASSFSLDRDNSPLHF. CDR3 DNA sequence: TGTGCCAGCAGCTTTTCCCTAGACAGGGATAATTCACCCCTCCACTTT.

The rearrangement links TRBV19 to TRBJ1-2, with unresolved D. Germline assignment: CDR1 LNHDA and CDR2 SQIVND (reference sequence). This CDR3 spans 12 amino acids. Trimming took off 5 bases at V and 0 bases at J, with 4 bases between the two ends. Here the CDR3 reads CASSYSNYGYTF. In nucleotides, the CDR3 is TGTGCCAGTAGTTATTCTAACTATGGCTACACCTTC.

This clone occurred once. The chain recombines TRBV9 with TRBJ2-1; 9 nucleotides line up with TRBD2. This CDR3 is built from 17 residues. Germline loops: CDR1 SGDLS, CDR2 YYNGEE. Trimming removed 4 bases from V and 8 bases from J; junction bases left unmatched: 16. CDR3 nucleotide sequence: TGTGCCAGCAGCCCTTACGGGGCGGGGGGGCCGATCTATGAGCAGTTCTTC. Translating it yields CASSPYGAGGPIYEQFF.